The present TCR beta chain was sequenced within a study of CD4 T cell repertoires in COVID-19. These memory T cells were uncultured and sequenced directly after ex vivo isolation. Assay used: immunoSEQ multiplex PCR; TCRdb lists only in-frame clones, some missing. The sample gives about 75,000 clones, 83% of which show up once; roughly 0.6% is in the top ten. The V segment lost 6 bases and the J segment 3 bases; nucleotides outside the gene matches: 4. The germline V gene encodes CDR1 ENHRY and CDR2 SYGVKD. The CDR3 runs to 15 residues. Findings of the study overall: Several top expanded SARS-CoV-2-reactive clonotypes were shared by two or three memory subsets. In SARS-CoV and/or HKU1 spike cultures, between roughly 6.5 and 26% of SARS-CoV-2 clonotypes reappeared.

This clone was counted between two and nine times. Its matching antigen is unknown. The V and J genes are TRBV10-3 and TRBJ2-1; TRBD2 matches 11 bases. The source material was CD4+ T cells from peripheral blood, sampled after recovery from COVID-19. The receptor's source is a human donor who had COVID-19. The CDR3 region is CAISAGTSGYNEQFF. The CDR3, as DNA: TGTGCCATCAGCGCCGGGACTAGCGGCTACAATGAGCAGTTCTTC.